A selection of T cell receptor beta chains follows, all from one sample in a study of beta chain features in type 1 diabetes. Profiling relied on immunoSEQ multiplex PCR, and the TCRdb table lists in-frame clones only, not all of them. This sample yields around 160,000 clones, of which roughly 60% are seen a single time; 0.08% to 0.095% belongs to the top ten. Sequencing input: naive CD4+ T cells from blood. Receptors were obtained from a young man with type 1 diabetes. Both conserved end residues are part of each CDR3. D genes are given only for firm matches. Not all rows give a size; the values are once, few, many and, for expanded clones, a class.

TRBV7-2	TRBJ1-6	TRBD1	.	TGTGCCAGCAGCCTAGCGGGGACAGGCAATTCACCCCTCCACTTT	CASSLAGTGNSPLHF
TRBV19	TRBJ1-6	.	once	TGTGCCAGTAGTATACAGGGAGGTTCACCCCTCCACTTT	CASSIQGGSPLHF
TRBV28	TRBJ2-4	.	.	TGTGCCAGCAGTTCCGGGCCAAAGGACATTCAGTACTTC	CASSSGPKDIQYF
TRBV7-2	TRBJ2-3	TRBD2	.	TGTGCCAGCAGCCCCGGGCCTAGCGGAAACACAGATACGCAGTATTTT	CASSPGPSGNTDTQYF
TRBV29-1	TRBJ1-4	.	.	TGCAGCGTTGAAGATCCGCCAGGGGTCGGTGAAAAACTGTTTTTT	CSVEDPPGVGEKLFF
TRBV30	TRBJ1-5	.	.	TGTGCCTGGAGTGCCTTTACTCAGCCCCAGCATTTT	CAWSAFTQPQHF
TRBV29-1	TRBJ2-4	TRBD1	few	TGCAGCGTTAGGACAGGGTCGAACATTCAGTACTTC	CSVRTGSNIQYF
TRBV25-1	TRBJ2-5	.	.	TGTGCCAGCAGTGGGGTCCGGCCCAAAGAGACCCAGTACTTC	CASSGVRPKETQYF
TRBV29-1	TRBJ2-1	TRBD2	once	TGCAGCGCCGGGCTACTAGCGGGGGACAACAATGAGCAGTTCTTC	CSAGLLAGDNNEQFF
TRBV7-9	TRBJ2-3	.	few	TGTGCCAGCAGCCCTAAAAGGAGCACAGATACGCAGTATTTT	CASSPKRSTDTQYF
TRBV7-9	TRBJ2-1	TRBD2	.	TGTGCCAGCAGCGCTACCCTAGCGGGGGGCCCGGATGAGCAGTTCTTC	CASSATLAGGPDEQFF
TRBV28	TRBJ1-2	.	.	TGTGCCAGCAGTGTCCCAGGGGAGGGCTACACCTTC	CASSVPGEGYTF
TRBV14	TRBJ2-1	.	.	TGTGCCAGCAGCCTGGGACTGGACAATGAGCAGTTCTTC	CASSLGLDNEQFF
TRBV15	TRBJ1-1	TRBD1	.	TGTGCCACCAGCCGTCAGGGGGCGAACACTGAAGCTTTCTTT	CATSRQGANTEAFF
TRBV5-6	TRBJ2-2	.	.	TGTGCCAGCAGCTTGGAACCCCCTAGCGCCGGGGAGCTGTTTTTT	CASSLEPPSAGELFF
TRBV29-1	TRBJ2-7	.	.	TGCAGCGTCGGGCTCCTGGGGCCCTCCTACGAGCAGTACTTC	CSVGLLGPSYEQYF
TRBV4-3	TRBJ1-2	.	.	TGCGCCAGCAGCCAAGACGCAGCCGGCTATGGCTACACCTTC	CASSQDAAGYGYTF
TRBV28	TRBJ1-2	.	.	TGTGCCAGCAGTACTTATACAGCGCTGAGTGGCTACACCTTC	CASSTYTALSGYTF
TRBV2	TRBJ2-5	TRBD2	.	TGTGCCAGCACAGTGACTAGCGCTCAAGAGACCCAGTACTTC	CASTVTSAQETQYF
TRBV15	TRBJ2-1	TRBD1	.	TGTGCCACCAGCAGAGATCAGGACAGGGCCGATGAGCAGTTCTTC	CATSRDQDRADEQFF
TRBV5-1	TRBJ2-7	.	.	TGCGCCAGCAGCTCGGGGCTCTACGAGCAGTACTTC	CASSSGLYEQYF
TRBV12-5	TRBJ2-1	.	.	TGTGTTACTGTCCGGGGGAGCTCCTACAATGAGCAGTTCTTC	CVTVRGSSYNEQFF
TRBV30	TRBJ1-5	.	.	TGTGCCTGGAGTACCCTAACAGGTCAGCCCCAGCATTTT	CAWSTLTGQPQHF
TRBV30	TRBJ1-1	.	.	TGTGCCTGGAGTGAACGGACTGAAGCTTTCTTT	CAWSERTEAFF
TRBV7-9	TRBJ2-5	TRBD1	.	TGTGCCAGCAGCCCACTTGTGGGGACAGGGGGCGTTGAGACCCAGTACTTC	CASSPLVGTGGVETQYF
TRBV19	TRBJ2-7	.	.	TGTGCCAGTAGGAGGGACATCAGCTACGAGCAGTACTTC	CASRRDISYEQYF
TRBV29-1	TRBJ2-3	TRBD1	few	TGCAGCATTTCAGGGGGCGGCAGCACAGATACGCAGTATTTT	CSISGGGSTDTQYF
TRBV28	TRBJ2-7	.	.	TGTGCCAGCACCGTACGTCACGAGCAGTACTTC	CASTVRHEQYF
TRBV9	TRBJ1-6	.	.	TGTGCCAGCGCTGGAAGGGGTAGCTCCTATAATTCACCCCTCCACTTT	CASAGRGSSYNSPLHF
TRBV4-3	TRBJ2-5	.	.	TGCGCCAGCAGCCCCCCCAGGGAAGCGGAGACCCAGTACTTC	CASSPPREAETQYF
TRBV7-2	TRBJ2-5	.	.	TGTGCCAGCGGGAGGTTCCAAGAGACCCAGTACTTC	CASGRFQETQYF
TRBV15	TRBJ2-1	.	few	TGTGCCACCAGCAGAGACCGTAAGCAGTTCTTC	CATSRDRKQFF
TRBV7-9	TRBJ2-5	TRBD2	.	TGTGCCAGCAGCCCCCGGGGGGGCTTTGAAGAGACCCAGTACTTC	CASSPRGGFEETQYF
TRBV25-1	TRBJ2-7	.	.	TGTGCCAGCAGTGAATCCACGGGGGCGGGGTACGAGCAGTACTTC	CASSESTGAGYEQYF
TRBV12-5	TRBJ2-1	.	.	TGTGCTAGTGGTTTCGGGACCCCTTTGGTGTACAATGAGCAGTTCTTC	CASGFGTPLVYNEQFF
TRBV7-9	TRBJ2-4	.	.	TGTGCCAGCAGCTTTGGGATAGCCAAAAACATTCAGTACTTC	CASSFGIAKNIQYF
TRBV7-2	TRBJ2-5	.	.	TGTGCCAGCAGCTTAACCCGAGAGACCCAGTACTTC	CASSLTRETQYF